This TCR beta chain was recorded in a study of blood T cell repertoires in COVID-19. Study-wide context: From the United States, Italy and Spain came samples of acute and convalescent COVID-19. In each case, the material was cDNA or gDNA derived from T cells, B-cell-depleted T cells, or PBMCs.

Recruits, aged roughly 18 to 100 years, lived in some 25 US areas. Cohort allocation depended upon clinical history that participants reported. Measured with immunoSEQ multiplex PCR; TCRdb has only the in-frame clones, and not every one. Found here are approximately 170,000 clones, 88% of them singletons; the top ten hold roughly 9%. Looked up from germline, CDR1 is SGHNT and CDR2 is YYREEE (reference sequence). The CDR3 consists of 12 residues. Trimming left V 10 bases short and J 2 bases short, with 10 bases between. This chain joins TRBV5-4 and TRBJ1-5; a weak D match, TRBD1 (6 bases). This sequence originates from a young woman who had recovered from COVID-19. Sequencing was done on a sample of PBMCs or T cells enriched from blood (not recorded which). DNA for the CDR3: TGTGCCTGGGGGCAGCGCAATCAGCCCCAGCATTTT. The encoded protein is CAWGQRNQPQHF.